Listed below are T cell receptor beta chains from one sample, sequenced in a study of CD8 T cells in ankylosing spondylitis. Each CDR3 protein gets one entry after TCRdb re-called the 5' RACE reads with MiXCR. The sample includes around 430,000 distinct CDR3 sequences, under 20% of them seen just once. The source material was blood, either unsorted or a sorted T cell fraction (not recorded which). Every receptor here comes from a male donor with ankylosing spondylitis. The CDR3 runs from the conserved cysteine through the conserved F or W. A D gene is named only where the DNA matches it firmly. Clone size appears in some rows only: once, few, many, or a class for an expanded clone.

abundance	v_gene	d_gene	j_gene	CDR3nt	CDR3aa
NA	TRBV20-1	NA	TRBJ2-5	TGCAGTGCTCGACAGGGAGGGGAGACCCAGTACTTC	CSARQGGETQYF
few	TRBV12-3/TRBV12-4	NA	TRBJ2-5	TGTGCCAGCAGGGGGACCGAACAAGAGACCCAGTACTTC	CASRGTEQETQYF
few	TRBV3-1	NA	TRBJ2-1	TGTGCCAGCAGCCCCTCTGGTCAAAGTTACAATGAGCAGTTCTTC	CASSPSGQSYNEQFF
many	TRBV13	NA	TRBJ2-7	TGTGCCAGCAGCTTGGACAGAGGCTCCTACGAGCAGTACTTC	CASSLDRGSYEQYF
few	TRBV11-3	TRBD1	TRBJ2-5	TGTGCCAGCACCCGAGGGACAGCCAAAGAGACCCAGTACTTC	CASTRGTAKETQYF
NA	TRBV4-3	NA	TRBJ1-4	TGCGCCAGCAGCCAAGAAGTGGGCAGGAATGAAGGAAAACTGTTTTTT	CASSQEVGRNEGKLFF
many	TRBV12-3/TRBV12-4	TRBD2	TRBJ2-1	TGTGCCAGCAGTTTACGGGCGGGAGGGCCCGGCAATGAGCAGTTCTTC	CASSLRAGGPGNEQFF
few	TRBV20-1	NA	TRBJ1-5	TGCAGTGCGAGGAAAGTGGGCAATCAGCCCCAGCATTTT	CSARKVGNQPQHF
many	TRBV6-1	NA	TRBJ1-1	TGTGCCAGCAGTGGGGGGGGGTTCGGTATGAACACTGAAGCTTTCTTT	CASSGGGFGMNTEAFF
few	TRBV5-1	TRBD1	TRBJ1-6	TGCGCCAGCAGCCGGCAGGGGGAAGGGTCACCCCTCCACTTT	CASSRQGEGSPLHF
few	TRBV25-1	NA	TRBJ2-7	TGTGCCAGCAGCCACGGGGCCATATACGAGCAGTACTTC	CASSHGAIYEQYF
NA	TRBV2	NA	TRBJ2-3	TGTGCCAGCAGTGCAAGGCGGGACACCGATACGCAGTATTTT	CASSARRDTDTQYF
NA	TRBV2	NA	TRBJ2-5	TGTGCCAGCAGTGAGGTGGGAAGCTACCGAGAGACCCAGTACTTC	CASSEVGSYRETQYF
NA	TRBV5-1	TRBD1	TRBJ2-7	TGCGCCAGCAGCTTGGCCGGGACAGGGGGCTACGAGCAGTACTTC	CASSLAGTGGYEQYF
NA	TRBV20-1	NA	TRBJ1-2	TGCAGTGCAGGGACCAGGGGTTTCTTC	CSAGTRGFF